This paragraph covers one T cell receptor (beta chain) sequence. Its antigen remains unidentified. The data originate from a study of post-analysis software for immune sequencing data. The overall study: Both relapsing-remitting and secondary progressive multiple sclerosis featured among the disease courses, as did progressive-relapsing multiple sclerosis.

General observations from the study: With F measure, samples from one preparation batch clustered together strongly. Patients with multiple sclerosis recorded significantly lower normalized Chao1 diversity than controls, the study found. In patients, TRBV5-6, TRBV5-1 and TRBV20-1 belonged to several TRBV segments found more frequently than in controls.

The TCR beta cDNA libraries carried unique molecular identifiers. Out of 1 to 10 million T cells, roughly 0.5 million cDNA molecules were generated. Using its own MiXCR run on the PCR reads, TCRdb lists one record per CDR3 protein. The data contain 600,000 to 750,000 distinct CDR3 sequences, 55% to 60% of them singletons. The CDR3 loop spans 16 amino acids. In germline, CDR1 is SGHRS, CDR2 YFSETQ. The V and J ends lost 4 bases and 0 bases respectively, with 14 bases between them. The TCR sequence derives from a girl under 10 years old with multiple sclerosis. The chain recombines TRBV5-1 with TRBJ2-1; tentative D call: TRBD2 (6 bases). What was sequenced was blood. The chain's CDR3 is CASSPYLASSYNEQFF. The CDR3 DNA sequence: TGCGCCAGCAGCCCCTACCTAGCGAGCTCCTACAATGAGCAGTTCTTC. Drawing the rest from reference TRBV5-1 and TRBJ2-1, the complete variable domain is KAGVTQTPRYLIKTRGQQVTLSCSPISGHRSVSWYQQTPGQGLQFLFEYFSETQRNKGNFPGRFSGRQFSNSRSEMNVSTLELGDSALYLCASSPYLASSYNEQFFGPGTRLTVL.